This T cell receptor beta chain was sequenced for a study of metastatic and nonmetastatic thyroid tumors. Whole-study context: The authors compared repertoires across blood and tumor or nodule tissue from malignant and benign thyroid patients. Findings and caveats of the study: A significant increase in TCR beta diversity was reportedly seen in malignant thyroid tumors relative to benign nodules, in blood and tumor.

This CDR3 region has 15 residues. J was trimmed by 7 bases and V by 3 bases; bases with no gene match: 4. Germline CDR1 WNHNN, CDR2 SYGVQD (reference sequence). Thyroid surgery was performed in patients who had received no treatment beforehand. The authors' processing: Variation in CDR3 across clinicopathological groups served as the basis for constructing a distant-metastasis classifier in papillary thyroid cancer. Using MiXCR, TCRdb reanalyzed the PCR reads. These V and J calls are TCRdb output, not the study's own analysis. Of tens of thousands of clones listed, approximately 10% are singletons. This clone was observed at least ten times. Its antigen is not identified.

Material: blood. The origin of this receptor is a female donor with papillary thyroid cancer or a benign thyroid nodule (not recorded which). Some clones in this sample may be carry-over from other donors' samples. The genes are TRBV10-1 and TRBJ2-1; 12 nucleotides align to TRBD1. Here the CDR3 reads CASSEGTGGRNEQFF. The CDR3 region has the DNA TGCGCCAGCAGTGAAGGGACAGGGGGCCGGAATGAGCAGTTCTTC.